This T cell receptor beta chain was recovered during a study of T-cell reconstitution after alpha-beta-depleted transplantation in children. It was with unique molecular identifiers that the TCRbeta library was prepared. TCRdb fed the PCR reads into MiXCR, producing one record per CDR3 protein. The table has about 980,000 distinct CDR3 sequences, 25% to 30% seen once. The CDR3 runs 19 residues. The V end lost 2 bases, the J end lost 5 bases, and 28 bases lay between the germline ends. Germline-derived CDR1 and CDR2 are MNHNS and SASEGT. Source: PBMCs, mostly from graft donor cells, taken 360 days after TCRalphabeta/CD19-depleted stem cell transplant. The chain links TRBV6-1 to TRBJ2-7; D is tentatively TRBD1 or TRBD2 (6 bases each). The TCR sequence derives from a boy under two years old who had a stem cell transplant for SCID, so the T cells may come from the graft donor. The chain's CDR3 is CASSEYRGAGPAGEDEQYF. The DNA for the CDR3 is TGTGCCAGCAGTGAATATCGGGGCGCCGGCCCGGCAGGGGAGGACGAGCAGTACTTC.